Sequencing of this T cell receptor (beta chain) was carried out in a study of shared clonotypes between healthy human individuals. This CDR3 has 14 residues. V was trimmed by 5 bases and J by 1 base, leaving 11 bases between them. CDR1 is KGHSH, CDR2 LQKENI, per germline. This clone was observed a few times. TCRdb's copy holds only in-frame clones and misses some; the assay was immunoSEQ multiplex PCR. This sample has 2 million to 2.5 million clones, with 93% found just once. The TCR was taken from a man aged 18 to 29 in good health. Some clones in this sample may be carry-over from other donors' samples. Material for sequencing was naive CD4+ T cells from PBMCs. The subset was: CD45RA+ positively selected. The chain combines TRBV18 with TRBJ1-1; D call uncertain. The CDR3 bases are TGTGCCAGCTCAAACAGCGCCAGGAACACTGAAGCTTTCTTT. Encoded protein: CASSNSARNTEAFF.